A selection of T cell receptor beta chains follows, all from one sample in a study of blood T cell repertoires in COVID-19. Sequencing was performed with immunoSEQ multiplex PCR; in TCRdb, only in-frame clones are kept and a portion is missing. Of 130,000 to 150,000 clones listed, around four fifths are singletons. The sample was peripheral blood. The receptors originated from a woman in her forties with active or convalescent COVID-19. Each CDR3 is given with its conserved first and last residue. A D gene is named only where the DNA matches it firmly. Clone sizes are given selectively: once, few, many, or a class where the clone is expanded.

cdr3_nt cdr3_aa v_call clone_size j_call d_call
TGTGCCAGCAGCGTAGGCCCAACGGGAGATACGCAGTATTTT CASSVGPTGDTQYF TRBV9 - TRBJ2-3 -
TGTGCCAGCAGCCACCGGGACAGGGGGCTTATGGGCTATGGCTACACCTTC CASSHRDRGLMGYGYTF TRBV9 - TRBJ1-2 TRBD1
TGTGCCAGCAGTCCAGGGGGCGAGTGGGGAGGCTACACCTTC CASSPGGEWGGYTF TRBV5-5 - TRBJ1-2 TRBD1
TGTGCCAGCTCACGCATTTCAGGGGGCTCCGGAAACACCATATATTTT CASSRISGGSGNTIYF TRBV18 once TRBJ1-3 TRBD1
TGTGCCAGCAGTTTTTGGGAGGGGGTTGAAGCTTTCTTT CASSFWEGVEAFF TRBV12-3/TRBV12-4 - TRBJ1-1 -
TGTGCCAGCAGCTTCAGCAATGAGCAGTTCTTC CASSFSNEQFF TRBV5-6 - TRBJ2-1 -
TGTGCCAGCTCGTCAAAACTAGCGGGGGCCTTTAGCACAGATACGCAGTATTTT CASSSKLAGAFSTDTQYF TRBV18 - TRBJ2-3 TRBD2
TGTGCCAGCAGCGTATTTCCCGGACTAGCGCACGGGGATGAGCAGTTCTTC CASSVFPGLAHGDEQFF TRBV9 - TRBJ2-1 TRBD2
TGTGCCAGTCCCGATAGGGGGGAGGGTAACTACAATGAGCAGTTCTTC CASPDRGEGNYNEQFF TRBV3-1/TRBV3-2 - TRBJ2-1 -
TGTGCCAGCAGCCAAAGGGGACTAGCAGGGCAAGAGACCCAGTACTTC CASSQRGLAGQETQYF TRBV3-1/TRBV3-2 - TRBJ2-5 TRBD2
TGTGCCAGCAGCAAGGGACAGACCTACGAGCAGTACTTC CASSKGQTYEQYF TRBV12-3/TRBV12-4 - TRBJ2-7 TRBD1
TGTGCCAGCAGTTGGGACAGGGGGCAAGCTAACTATGGCTACACCTTC CASSWDRGQANYGYTF TRBV7-2 - TRBJ1-2 TRBD1
TGTGCCAGCAGCGTAGAGGTCGGGGATTATGGCTACACCTTC CASSVEVGDYGYTF TRBV7-2 - TRBJ1-2 -
TGCAGCGTTTACGGGGGACCGGCGAACACTGAAGCTTTCTTT CSVYGGPANTEAFF TRBV29-1 - TRBJ1-1 -
TGTGCCAGCAGTTCCGGGACTAGCGGTTTCGGGGAGCAGTTCTTC CASSSGTSGFGEQFF TRBV27 once TRBJ2-1 TRBD2
TGTGCCAGCAGCTTAGCGAAGCTAGCGGGAGAGGGGCCAGAGACCCAGTACTTC CASSLAKLAGEGPETQYF TRBV7-2 - TRBJ2-5 TRBD2
TGCGCCAGCAGCCCTCAGACAGGGGCCCAGGGCACTGAAGCTTTCTTT CASSPQTGAQGTEAFF TRBV5-1 few TRBJ1-1 TRBD1